This TCR beta chain was captured in a study of blood T cell repertoires in COVID-19 (dated by TCRdb to the early 2020s). For the wider study: The collaborator samples originated in the United States, Italy and Spain and spanned the acute and convalescent phases of COVID-19. The prospective study material was composed of cDNA or gDNA derived from T cells, B-cell-depleted T cells, or PBMCs. The dataset comprised deeply sampled blood TCRbeta repertoires from subjects exposed to, actively infected with, or recovered from COVID-19. The repertoires were released in a freely available public database intended as a resource for research on the immune response to SARS-CoV-2. Samples came from the ongoing ImmuneRACE study (first 160 participants) plus 1,254 subjects from 6 global collaborators. A de-identified subject ID, COVID-19 status, age in years and sex were almost always included in the sample metadata. Where available, HLA class I and class II types were obtained from metadata supplied by the sample provider rather than from assay-based typing. What the research found in general, with its limitations: How much clinical and demographic metadata was included differed by source and by participant, and the metadata was provided uncurated.

A word on this clone: Its antigen has not been determined. No clone much larger than this one lies a single base away; base qualities are absent.

Taken from the germline V gene, the CDR1 and CDR2 loops are SGHTA and FQGTGA. The CDR3 measures 15 amino acids from cysteine to phenylalanine. The CDR3 DNA has 45 bases and is translated from base 1. Deletion took 2 bases off V and 6 bases off J, with a span of 13 bases between the germline ends. TCRbeta CDR3 regions were amplified from genomic DNA by means of the immunoSEQ Assay, a bias-controlled multiplex PCR. The authors processed their data as follows. The number of nucleated cells in each sample was estimated from the amplification of reference gene primers within the assay. To quantify the absolute abundance of each unique TCRbeta CDR3 rearrangement, sequence reads were collapsed and filtered. For each sample, productive Simpson clonality was calculated by taking the square root of Simpson's diversity index across productive rearrangements. What TCRdb holds here is the immuneACCESS table cut down to in-frame rearrangements. Part of the clones is not present; checked against another copy, under half of the missing clones reflect an unresolved V gene, and the others are unexplained. From that table come the V and J calls and clone size; the DNA was used to work out D and trimming. The sample yields roughly 130,000 clones; roughly 78% were counted once. In total, the top ten clones hold about a sixth of the sample.

Whole blood was collected in K2EDTA tubes by collaborating institutions according to the institutions' own protocols. For TCRbeta analysis, collaborators shipped samples as frozen whole blood, isolated PBMCs, or DNA extracted from either of those sample types. The sequenced sample was peripheral blood. The sequence was obtained from a man aged 55-75 years with active or convalescent COVID-19. This chain is built from TRBV7-3 and TRBJ2-2; perhaps TRBD1 is the D gene, with 6 bases matching. The DNA is as follows: TGTGCCAGCAGCTTAGGGTTGACAGGTTCCGGGGAGCTGTTTTTT. The translation is CASSLGLTGSGELFF.